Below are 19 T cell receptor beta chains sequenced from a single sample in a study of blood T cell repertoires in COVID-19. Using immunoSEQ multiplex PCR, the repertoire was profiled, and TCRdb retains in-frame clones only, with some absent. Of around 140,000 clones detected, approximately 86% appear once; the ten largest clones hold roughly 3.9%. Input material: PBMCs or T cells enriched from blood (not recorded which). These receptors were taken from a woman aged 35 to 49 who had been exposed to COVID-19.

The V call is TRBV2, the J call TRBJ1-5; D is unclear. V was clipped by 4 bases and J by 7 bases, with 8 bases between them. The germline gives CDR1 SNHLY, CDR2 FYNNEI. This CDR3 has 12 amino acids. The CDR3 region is CASSAGSQPQHF. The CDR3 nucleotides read TGTGCCAGCAGTGCAGGAAGCCAGCCCCAGCATTTT. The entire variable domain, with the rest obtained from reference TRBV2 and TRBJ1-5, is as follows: EPEVTQTPSHQVTQMGQEVILRCVPISNHLYFYWYRQILGQKVEFLVSFYNNEISEKSEIFDDQFSVERPDGSNFTLKIRSTKLEDSAMYFCASSAGSQPQHFGDGTRLSIL.

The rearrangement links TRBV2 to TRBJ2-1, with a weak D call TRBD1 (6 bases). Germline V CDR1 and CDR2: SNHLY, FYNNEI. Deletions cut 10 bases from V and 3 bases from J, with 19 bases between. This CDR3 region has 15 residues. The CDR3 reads CATSRRTDIYNEQFF. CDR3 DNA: TGTGCCACCTCACGCCGGACAGACATCTACAATGAGCAGTTCTTC.

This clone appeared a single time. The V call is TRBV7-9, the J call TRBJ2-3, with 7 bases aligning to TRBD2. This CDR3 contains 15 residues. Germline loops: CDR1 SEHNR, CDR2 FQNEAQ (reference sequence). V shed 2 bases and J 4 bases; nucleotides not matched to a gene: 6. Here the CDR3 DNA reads TGTGCCAGCAGCTTAAACGGGAGGACCGCAGATACGCAGTATTTT. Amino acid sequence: CASSLNGRTADTQYF.

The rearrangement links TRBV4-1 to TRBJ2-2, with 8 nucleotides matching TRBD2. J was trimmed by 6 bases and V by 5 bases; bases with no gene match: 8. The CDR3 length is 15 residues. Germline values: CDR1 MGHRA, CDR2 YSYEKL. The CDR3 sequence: CASSAPGGVAGELFF. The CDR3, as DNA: TGCGCCAGCAGCGCGCCCGGGGGGGTGGCCGGGGAGCTGTTTTTT.

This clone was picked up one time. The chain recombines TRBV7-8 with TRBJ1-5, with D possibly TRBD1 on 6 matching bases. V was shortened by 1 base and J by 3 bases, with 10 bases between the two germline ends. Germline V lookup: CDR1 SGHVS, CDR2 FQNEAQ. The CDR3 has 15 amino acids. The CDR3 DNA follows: TGTGCCAGCAGCTTAGTGGGGGACATCAATCAGCCCCAGCATTTT. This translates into CASSLVGDINQPQHF.

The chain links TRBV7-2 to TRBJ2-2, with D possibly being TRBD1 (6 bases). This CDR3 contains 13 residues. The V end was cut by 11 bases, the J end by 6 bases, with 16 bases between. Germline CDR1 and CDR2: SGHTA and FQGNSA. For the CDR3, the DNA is TGTGCCGGTCAACAGGGTAGTTCCGGGGAGCTGTTTTTT. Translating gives CAGQQGSSGELFF.

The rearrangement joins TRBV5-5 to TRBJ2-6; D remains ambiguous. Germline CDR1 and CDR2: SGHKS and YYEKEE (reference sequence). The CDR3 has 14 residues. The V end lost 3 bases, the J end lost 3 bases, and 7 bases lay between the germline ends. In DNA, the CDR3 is TGTGCCAGCAGCTACGGTTATGGGGCCAACGTCCTGACTTTC. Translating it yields CASSYGYGANVLTF.

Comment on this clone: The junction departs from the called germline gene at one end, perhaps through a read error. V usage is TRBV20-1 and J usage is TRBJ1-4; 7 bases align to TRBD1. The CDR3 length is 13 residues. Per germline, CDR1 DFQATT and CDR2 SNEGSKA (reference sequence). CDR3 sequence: CSASHQVGQSNIF. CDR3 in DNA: TGCAGTGCTAGTCACCAAGTGGGACAGAGCAATATTTTT.

The CDR3 DNA is TGTGCCAGTAGCGGGGGACAGGGATTCGTCTACACCTTC. Translating it yields CASSGGQGFVYTF. The chain is built from TRBV19 and TRBJ1-2; 9 nucleotides line up with TRBD1. Trimming removed 6 bases from V and 10 bases from J; junction bases left unmatched: 9. The germline CDR1 and CDR2 sequences are LNHDA and SQIVND (reference sequence). The CDR3 totals 13 residues.

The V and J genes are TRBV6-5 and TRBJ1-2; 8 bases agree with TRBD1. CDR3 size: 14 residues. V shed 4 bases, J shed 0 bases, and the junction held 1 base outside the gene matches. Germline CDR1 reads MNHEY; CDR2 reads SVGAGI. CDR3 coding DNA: TGTGCCAGCAGTTCAGGGGGCCCTAACTATGGCTACACCTTC. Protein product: CASSSGGPNYGYTF.

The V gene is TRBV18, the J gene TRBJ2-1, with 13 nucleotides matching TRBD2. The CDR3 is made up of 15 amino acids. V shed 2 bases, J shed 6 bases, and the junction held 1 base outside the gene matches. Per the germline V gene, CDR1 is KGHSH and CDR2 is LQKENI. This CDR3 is CASSPGLAGANEQFF. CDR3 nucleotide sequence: TGTGCCAGCTCACCAGGACTAGCGGGGGCCAATGAGCAGTTCTTC.

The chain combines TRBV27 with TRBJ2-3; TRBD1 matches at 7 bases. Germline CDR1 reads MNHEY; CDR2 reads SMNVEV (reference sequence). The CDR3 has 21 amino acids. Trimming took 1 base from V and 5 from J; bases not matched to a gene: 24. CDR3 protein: CASSLWPPLLQGERGLDTQYF. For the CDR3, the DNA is TGTGCCAGCAGTTTATGGCCCCCCCTCCTCCAGGGGGAACGGGGATTAGATACGCAGTATTTT.

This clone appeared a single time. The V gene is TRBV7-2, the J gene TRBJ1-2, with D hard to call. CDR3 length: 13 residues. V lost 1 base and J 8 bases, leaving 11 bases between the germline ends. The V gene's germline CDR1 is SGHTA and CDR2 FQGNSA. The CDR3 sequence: CASSLGGENGYTF. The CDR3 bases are TGTGCCAGCAGCTTAGGTGGGGAGAACGGCTACACCTTC. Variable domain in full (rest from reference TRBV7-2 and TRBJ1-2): GAGVSQSPSNKVTEKGKDVELRCDPISGHTALYWYRQSLGQGLEFLIYFQGNSAPDKSGLPSDRFSAERTGGSVSTLTIQRTQQEDSAVYLCASSLGGENGYTFGSGTRLTVV.

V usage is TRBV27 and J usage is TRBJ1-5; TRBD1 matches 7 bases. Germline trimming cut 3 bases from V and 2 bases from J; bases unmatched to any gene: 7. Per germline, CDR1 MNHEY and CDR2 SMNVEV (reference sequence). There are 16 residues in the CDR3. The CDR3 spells CASSFRAQGGNQPQHF. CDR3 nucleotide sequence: TGTGCCAGCAGTTTTAGGGCTCAGGGGGGCAATCAGCCCCAGCATTTT.

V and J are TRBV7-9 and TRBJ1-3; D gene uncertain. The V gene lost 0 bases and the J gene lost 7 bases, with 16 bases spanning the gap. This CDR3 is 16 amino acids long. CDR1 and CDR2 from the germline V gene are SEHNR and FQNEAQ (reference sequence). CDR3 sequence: CASSLAGGRERNTIYF. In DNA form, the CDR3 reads TGTGCCAGCAGCTTAGCCGGCGGGAGGGAGCGGAACACCATATATTTT.

The CDR3 spells CASSLGQGALEQYF. The CDR3 bases are TGTGCCAGCAGTTTAGGACAGGGGGCCCTCGAGCAGTACTTC. The chain is built from TRBV27 and TRBJ2-7, with 11 bases aligning to TRBD1. With V trimmed by 2 bases and J by 6 bases, 3 bases remained unmatched. The V gene's germline CDR1 is MNHEY and CDR2 SMNVEV (reference sequence). This CDR3 has 14 residues.

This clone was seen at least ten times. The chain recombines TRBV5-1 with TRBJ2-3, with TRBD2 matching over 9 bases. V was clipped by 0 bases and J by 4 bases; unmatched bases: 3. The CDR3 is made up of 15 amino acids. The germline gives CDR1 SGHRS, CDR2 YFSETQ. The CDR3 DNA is TGCGCCAGCAGCTTGGCTAGCGGGACCCCAGATACGCAGTATTTT. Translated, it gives CASSLASGTPDTQYF.

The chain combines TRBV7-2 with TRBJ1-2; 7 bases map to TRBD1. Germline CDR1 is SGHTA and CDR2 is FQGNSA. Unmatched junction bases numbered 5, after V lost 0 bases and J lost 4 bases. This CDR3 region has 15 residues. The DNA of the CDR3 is TGTGCCAGCAGCTTAGCCCCGACAGGGCTCTATGGCTACACCTTC. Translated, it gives CASSLAPTGLYGYTF.

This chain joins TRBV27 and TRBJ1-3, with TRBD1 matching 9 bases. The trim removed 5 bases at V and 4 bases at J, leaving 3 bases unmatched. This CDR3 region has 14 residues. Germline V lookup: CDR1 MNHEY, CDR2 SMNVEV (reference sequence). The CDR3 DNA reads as TGTGCCAGCAGTCCAACAGGGGGCGGAAACACCATATATTTT. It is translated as CASSPTGGGNTIYF.